This TCR beta chain was found in a study of T cells in Graves' hyperthyroidism and ophthalmopathy. Clinical symptoms, serum thyroxine, TRAb, thyroid ultrasound and orbital computed tomography informed diagnoses. Authors of the study amplified TCR beta CDR3 regions from RNA transcripts. First-round RT-PCR of the TCR CDR3 relied on the HTBI primer set. One entry per CDR3 protein, called by TCRdb with MiXCR from the multiplex PCR reads. The profile shows about 300,000 distinct CDR3 sequences, around 19% of them singletons. V was pared by 6 bases and J by 5 bases, with 14 bases between. Germline values: CDR1 MDHEN, CDR2 SYDVKM. The CDR3 runs 15 residues.

The material sequenced was blood. This chain joins TRBV28 and TRBJ2-6; unclear D gene. This receptor was identified in a man aged 45-65 years with Graves' ophthalmopathy. DNA of the CDR3: TGTGCCAGCAGAAACGACCGACCTCGGGCCAACGTCCTGACTTTC. Encoded protein: CASRNDRPRANVLTF.